Below are 29 T cell receptor beta chains sequenced from a single sample in a study of blood T cells in healthy people across ages. Primed by a sample-barcoded 5' primer and a J-beta primer mix, a second PCR proceeded for 7 to 11 cycles. TCRdb processed the 5' RACE reads anew with MiXCR; each CDR3 protein has one entry. This sample has 450,000 to 700,000 distinct CDR3 sequences, with 25% to 30% found just once. What was sequenced was blood. Receptors were obtained from a woman aged 70-85 years in good health.

The CDR3 DNA is TGTGCCATCAAAGAGACAGGGGCCTACAATGAGCAGTTCTTC. This translates into CAIKETGAYNEQFF. The chain links TRBV10-3 to TRBJ2-5; 8 nucleotides line up with TRBD1. The better agreement between TRBJ2-1 and the DNA end casts doubt on the J call. CDR3 length: 14 residues. Germline values: CDR1 ENHRY, CDR2 SYGVKD.

The chain combines TRBV10-3 with TRBJ2-1; unclear D gene. From germline, CDR1 is ENHRY and CDR2 SYGVKD. The V end lost 4 bases, the J end lost 0 bases, and 10 bases lay between the germline ends. The CDR3 has 15 amino acids. DNA for the CDR3: TGTGCCATCAGTGGGCAGGCAAGCTCCTACAATGAGCAGTTCTTC. This codes for CAISGQASSYNEQFF.

In its sample, this clonotype was seen many times. The chain couples TRBV9 to TRBJ2-3, with no clear D. The CDR3 contains 14 residues. Trimming cost V 4 bases and J 0 bases, with 9 bases left between them. Per germline, CDR1 SGDLS and CDR2 YYNGEE. CDR3 bases: TGTGCCAGCAGCCCCAGAACTAGCACAGATACGCAGTATTTT. Its translation is CASSPRTSTDTQYF.

The rearrangement uses TRBV29-1 and TRBJ1-4; no firm D call. Germline CDR1 reads SQVTM; CDR2 reads ANQGSEA. V lost 6 bases, J lost 4 bases, and 18 bases lay in between. The CDR3 spans 15 residues. The CDR3, as DNA: TGCAGCGTAGCCTTCCTGTGGCTAGTTAATGAAAAACTGTTTTTT. It codes for CSVAFLWLVNEKLFF.

The chain combines TRBV20-1 with TRBJ2-5, with D possibly being TRBD2 (6 bases). V was shortened by 6 bases and J by 11 bases, with 16 bases between the two germline ends. The CDR3 contains 11 residues. In germline, CDR1 is DFQATT, CDR2 SNEGSKA (reference sequence). CDR3 coding DNA: TGCAGTGCCAGGCGGTGGGGGGAGCAGTACTTC. This gives the protein CSARRWGEQYF.

The genes are TRBV4-3 and TRBJ2-2, with D perhaps being TRBD1 or TRBD2 (6 bases each). V lost 2 bases to trimming and J lost 8 bases, with 15 bases between them. The CDR3 extends over 15 amino acids. The germline gives CDR1 LGHNA, CDR2 YSLEER. The CDR3 is CASSQRQEGAGELFF. The DNA for the CDR3 is TGCGCCAGCAGCCAAAGACAGGAGGGCGCGGGGGAGCTGTTTTTT.

This chain joins TRBV5-1 and TRBJ2-3, with 9 bases identical to TRBD1. Germline CDR1 and CDR2: SGHRS and YFSETQ. J gave up 5 bases and V 4 bases, and 5 bases lay outside the gene matches. This CDR3 comprises 14 residues. The CDR3 loop is CASSHGTGIDTQYF. The CDR3 coding sequence is TGCGCCAGCAGCCACGGGACAGGGATAGATACGCAGTATTTT.

The V call is TRBV7-2, the J call TRBJ2-6, with TRBD2 matching over 9 bases. The trim removed 7 bases at V and 2 bases at J, leaving 12 bases unmatched. Germline V gene sequence: CDR1 SGHTA, CDR2 FQGNSA. The CDR3 spans 18 residues. The CDR3 region is CASTLSLAGAAGANVLTF. CDR3 nucleotides: TGTGCCAGCACCCTGTCGTTAGCGGGGGCGGCTGGGGCCAACGTCCTGACTTTC.

The chain links TRBV10-3 to TRBJ1-5; no firm D call. Germline loops: CDR1 ENHRY, CDR2 SYGVKD. Trimming stripped 6 bases from V and 3 bases from J, with 12 bases between. CDR3 length equals 14 residues. CDR3 DNA sequence: TGTGCCATCAGCCGGGAACCCCTCAATCAGCCCCAGCATTTT. Translating gives CAISREPLNQPQHF.

The V call is TRBV6-1, the J call TRBJ1-2, with D hard to call. Deletions cut 10 bases from V and 5 bases from J, with 14 bases between. The germline V gene encodes CDR1 MNHNS and CDR2 SASEGT. CDR3 length: 12 residues. CDR3 protein: CANSPRRYGYTF. CDR3 sequence (DNA): TGTGCCAACTCCCCTAGGCGGTATGGCTACACCTTC.

The J gene is TRBJ1-2, the V gene TRBV7-9, with 8 positions matching TRBD1. The CDR3 extends over 14 amino acids. The V gene end was trimmed by 4 bases and the J gene end by 3 bases; junction bases not matched to a gene: 4. Germline CDR1 and CDR2: SEHNR and FQNEAQ (reference sequence). The CDR3 bases are TGTGCCAGCAGCTCGACAGGGGTTGACTATGGCTACACCTTC. Translation: CASSSTGVDYGYTF.

This clonotype came up a few times. This chain joins TRBV11-2 and TRBJ2-1, with TRBD1 matching 8 bases. The V gene's germline CDR1 is SGHAT and CDR2 FQNNGV. The CDR3 is 15 residues long. The V segment lost 7 bases and the J segment 6 bases; nucleotides outside the gene matches: 11. CDR3 amino acids: CASTTRQGRPNEQFF. DNA of the CDR3: TGTGCCAGCACGACTAGACAGGGGAGACCCAATGAGCAGTTCTTC.

The chain carries TRBV6-6 and TRBJ2-1; D unclear. Germline CDR1 is MNHNY and CDR2 is SVGAGI (reference sequence). V dropped 2 bases and J dropped 0 bases, with 2 bases sitting between them. This CDR3 spans 13 amino acids. Written as DNA, the CDR3 is TGTGCCAGCAGTTACCTCTCCTACAATGAGCAGTTCTTC. Its translation: CASSYLSYNEQFF.

The table lists this clonotype with a few counts. One end of the junction fails to match germline, which may point to a read error. V and J are TRBV7-7 and TRBJ2-5; D may correspond to TRBD1 or TRBD2 (5 bases each). The CDR3 covers 11 residues. Germline V gene lookup returns CDR1 SSHAT and CDR2 FNYEAQ (reference sequence). CDR3 DNA sequence: TGTGCTAGCAGCTCGAGGGGGACCCAGTACTTC. It codes for CASSSRGTQYF.

This clonotype was observed a few times. The chain links TRBV7-2 to TRBJ1-4, with TRBD1 as a possible D gene (6 bases). This CDR3 is built from 17 residues. CDR1 and CDR2 from the germline V gene are SGHTA and FQGNSA. The V end was cut by 6 bases, the J end by 7 bases, with 24 bases between. The CDR3 is CASSLTGTPGASEKLFF. CDR3 sequence (DNA): TGTGCCAGCAGTTTAACCGGGACCCCGGGGGCTAGTGAAAAACTGTTTTTT.

This clonotype was observed a few times. The gene calls are TRBV20-1 and TRBJ1-5; 11 bases are a match to TRBD1. The germline V gene encodes CDR1 DFQATT and CDR2 SNEGSKA (reference sequence). The CDR3 totals 18 residues. The V segment lost 0 bases and the J segment 0 bases; nucleotides outside the gene matches: 7. The CDR3, as DNA: TGCAGTGCTAGAGACCGGGACAGGGGGACGAGTAGCAATCAGCCCCAGCATTTT. This encodes CSARDRDRGTSSNQPQHF.

This clonotype showed up just a few times. The chain is built from TRBV7-2 and TRBJ2-2; possibly TRBD1 for D (5 bases). This CDR3 region has 16 residues. CDR1 is SGHTA and CDR2 is FQGNSA in the germline V gene. V dropped 0 bases and J dropped 6 bases, with 14 bases sitting between them. DNA of the CDR3: TGTGCCAGCAGCTTAGCTGGGTCAGGGTCCCCCGGGGAGCTGTTTTTT. It yields the protein CASSLAGSGSPGELFF.

A word on this clonotype: The germline gene is not matched at one end of the junction; a read error may be the cause. V is TRBV4-2 and J is TRBJ2-5; TRBD2 matches at 9 bases. CDR1 LGHNA and CDR2 YNFKEQ come from the germline V gene. CDR3 length equals 16 residues. Written as DNA, the CDR3 is TGTGCCGGCAGCCAAGAGAAGCGGGGGGTCCAAGAGACCCAGTACTTC. Its translation: CAGSQEKRGVQETQYF.

This clonotype has a handful of counts. The J gene is TRBJ2-1, the V gene TRBV30; tentative D call: TRBD1 (7 bases). V was clipped by 2 bases and J by 6 bases, with 8 bases between them. The CDR3 runs 12 residues. Germline CDR1 GTSNPN, CDR2 SVGIG (reference sequence). The CDR3 reads CAWSQGGNEQFF. CDR3 sequence (DNA): TGTGCCTGGAGTCAGGGGGGCAATGAGCAGTTCTTC. Based on the CDR3 plus reference TRBV30 and TRBJ2-1, the full variable domain is SQTIHQWPATLVQPVGSPLSLECTVEGTSNPNLYWYRQAAGRGLQLLFYSVGIGQISSEVPQNLSASRPQDRQFILSSKKLLLSDSGFYLCAWSQGGNEQFFGPGTRLTVL.

This chain joins TRBV12-3 or TRBV12-4 and TRBJ1-1; D remains unclear. The CDR3 has 14 amino acids. V was trimmed by 5 bases and J by 1 base, leaving 11 bases between them. In DNA form, the CDR3 reads TGTGCCAGCAGTGCCCCCCGAGGGAACACTGAAGCTTTCTTT. This sequence encodes CASSAPRGNTEAFF.

The chain carries TRBV5-1 and TRBJ2-7; TRBD2 agrees at 9 bases. The J call may be mistaken, given a closer DNA end match to TRBJ2-1. The CDR3 runs 13 residues. Germline V gives CDR1 SGHRS, CDR2 YFSETQ. CDR3 coding DNA: TGCGCCTCCAGCGGGAGGAATCACAATGAGCAGTTCTTC. Its translation: CASSGRNHNEQFF.

The V gene is TRBV2, the J gene TRBJ1-2; D remains unclear. CDR1 and CDR2 from the germline V gene are SNHLY and FYNNEI. Trimming shortened V by 3 bases and J by 4 bases, and 12 bases separated the two germline ends. This CDR3 has 14 amino acids. The CDR3 DNA is TGTGCCAGCAGTGAGACGGGAGGCGGCTATGGCTACACCTTC. Its protein is CASSETGGGYGYTF.

This clonotype was counted only a few times. The V and J genes are TRBV7-2 and TRBJ2-5; no definite D call. Trimming removed 1 base at V and 2 bases at J, with 8 bases between. The CDR3 sequence is 14 residues long. The germline gives CDR1 SGHTA, CDR2 FQGNSA. The CDR3 sequence: CASSLVGRQETQYF. The CDR3 region has the DNA TGTGCCAGCAGCTTAGTCGGCAGGCAAGAGACCCAGTACTTC.

The V and J genes are TRBV3-1 and TRBJ1-2; 9 positions match TRBD1. V trimming: 4 bases; J trimming: 8 bases; junction bases outside the gene matches: 8. Germline V CDR1 and CDR2: LGHDT, YNNKEL (reference sequence). The CDR3 length is 14 residues. CDR3 in DNA: TGTGCCAGCAGCCTTCGGGACAGGGCTGGAGGCTACACCTTC. Its protein product is CASSLRDRAGGYTF.

This sequence joins TRBV20-1 and TRBJ1-5; D possibly corresponds to TRBD1 (6 bases). The germline V and J ends were trimmed by 5 bases and 4 bases, with 9 bases remaining between them. The CDR3 has 12 amino acids. CDR1 and CDR2 (germline): DFQATT, SNEGSKA (reference sequence). CDR3 amino acids: CSAVQGNQPQHF. The CDR3 coding sequence is TGCAGTGCTGTACAGGGTAATCAGCCCCAGCATTTT.

The chain combines TRBV6-5 with TRBJ2-1, with 9 nucleotides matching TRBD2. CDR1 and CDR2 (germline): MNHEY, SVGAGI. The CDR3 consists of 16 residues. V lost 4 bases to trimming and J lost 3 bases; unmatched junction nucleotides: 7. The CDR3 here is CASSSLAGKNYNEQFF. The CDR3, as DNA: TGTGCCAGCAGTTCCCTAGCGGGGAAGAACTACAATGAGCAGTTCTTC.

This rearrangement joins TRBV7-2 to TRBJ2-5; TRBD1 might be the D (5 bases). The CDR3 runs 14 residues. Trimming cost V 8 bases and J 9 bases, with 22 bases left between them. Looked up from germline, CDR1 is SGHTA and CDR2 is FQGNSA. The CDR3 loop reads CASSGWGPSTAQYF. The CDR3, as DNA: TGTGCCAGCTCTGGGTGGGGCCCCAGCACCGCCCAGTACTTC.

This clonotype was seen only a few times. CDR3 amino acids: CSARDPALAGGLELGELFF. Written as DNA, the CDR3 is TGCAGTGCTAGAGATCCAGCACTAGCGGGGGGGCTGGAGCTGGGGGAGCTGTTTTTT. The gene calls are TRBV20-1 and TRBJ2-2, with 13 bases fitting TRBD2. Germline V gene data show CDR1 as DFQATT and CDR2 as SNEGSKA (reference sequence). V lost 0 bases to trimming and J lost 8 bases; unmatched junction nucleotides: 15. The length of the CDR3 is 19 residues.

This clonotype was seen more than once but under ten times. V and J are TRBV5-1 and TRBJ1-2; tentatively, D is TRBD1 (5 bases). The CDR3 has 14 residues. Trimming took 2 bases from V and 4 from J, leaving 12 bases between them. The germline V gene has CDR1 SGHRS and CDR2 YFSETQ. In nucleotides, the CDR3 is TGCGCCAGCAGCTTACAGGAGGGCGGCTATGGCTACACCTTC. Amino acids: CASSLQEGGYGYTF.